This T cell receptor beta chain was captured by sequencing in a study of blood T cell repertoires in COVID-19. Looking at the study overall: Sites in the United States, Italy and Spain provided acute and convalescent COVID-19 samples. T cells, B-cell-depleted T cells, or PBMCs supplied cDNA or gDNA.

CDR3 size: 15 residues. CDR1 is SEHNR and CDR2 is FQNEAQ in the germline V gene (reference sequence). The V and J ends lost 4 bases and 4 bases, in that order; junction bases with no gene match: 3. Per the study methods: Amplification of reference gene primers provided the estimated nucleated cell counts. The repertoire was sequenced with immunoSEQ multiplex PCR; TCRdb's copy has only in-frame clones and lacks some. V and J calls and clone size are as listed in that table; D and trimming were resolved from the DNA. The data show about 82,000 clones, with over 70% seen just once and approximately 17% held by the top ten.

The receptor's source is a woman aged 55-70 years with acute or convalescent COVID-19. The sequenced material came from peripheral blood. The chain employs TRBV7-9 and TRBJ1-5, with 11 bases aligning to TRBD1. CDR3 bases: TGTGCCAGCAGCTGGGGACAGGGGGTAAATCAGCCCCAGCATTTT. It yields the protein CASSWGQGVNQPQHF.